This record covers a single T cell receptor (beta chain). Its target is not known. The V gene's germline CDR1 is SEHNR and CDR2 FQNEAQ (reference sequence). V was clipped by 6 bases and J by 5 bases; unmatched bases: 6. The CDR3 has 14 amino acids. These data come from a study of T cells in localized non-small cell lung cancer. Study-wide points: With higher T cell density in blood came longer overall survival.

Profiled with immunoSEQ multiplex PCR; TCRdb holds only in-frame clones, not every one. This sample has tens of thousands of clones, with roughly 93% found just once. The TCR originated in a female donor older than 55 with stage I lung adenocarcinoma. The rearrangement links TRBV7-9 to TRBJ1-4; 7 bases align to TRBD1. The material sequenced was peripheral blood, taken before any cancer treatment. The CDR3 reads CASSSGTDNEKLFF. The CDR3 DNA reads TGTGCCAGCAGTTCCGGGACAGACAATGAAAAACTGTTTTTT.